Following are 28 T cell receptor beta chains from one sample sequenced in a study. TCRdb recomputed calls from the 5' RACE reads with MiXCR, one row per CDR3 protein. Of about 62,000 distinct CDR3 sequences listed, almost 30% are singletons. The sequenced material came from tumor-infiltrating naive CD4+ T cells sorted from the breast tumor. This sample's subset: naive CD4+ T cells, CD4+CD45RA+CD25-. The source of these receptors is a female donor with breast cancer.

The chain has TRBV25-1 and TRBJ2-7; the match to TRBD2 covers 10 bases. Germline V gene lookup returns CDR1 MGHDK and CDR2 SYGVNS. J was trimmed by 4 bases and V by 3 bases; bases with no gene match: 3. The CDR3 totals 14 residues. CDR3 nucleotide sequence: TGTGCCAGCAGTGAGGAGCGGGGGGGGTACGAGCAGTACTTC. This gives the protein CASSEERGGYEQYF.

This clonotype was seen only a few times. The chain couples TRBV12-3 or TRBV12-4 to TRBJ1-5; D remains unclear. This CDR3 is 13 amino acids long. V was trimmed by 7 bases and J by 3 bases, leaving 10 bases between them. The CDR3 sequence: CASTSQHNQPQHF. The CDR3 nucleotides read TGTGCCAGCACTTCTCAGCACAATCAGCCCCAGCATTTT.

This clonotype was detected only a few times. The genes are TRBV10-3 and TRBJ2-3; TRBD2 matches at 11 bases. The germline V gene encodes CDR1 ENHRY and CDR2 SYGVKD. Trimming at V came to 3 bases and at J to 13 bases, leaving 9 bases not matched to a gene. This CDR3 has 14 amino acids. CDR3 region: CAISESGTSGAKYF. The CDR3 nucleotides read TGTGCCATCAGTGAATCCGGGACTAGCGGCGCGAAGTATTTT.

To note about this clonotype: The junction differs from germline at one of its ends, possibly a read error. The rearrangement links TRBV7-3 to TRBJ2-3, with D perhaps matching TRBD1 (6 bases). The V gene's germline CDR1 is SGHTA and CDR2 FQGTGA. The CDR3 runs 14 residues. The CDR3 spells CASSLADSTDTKYF. The CDR3 DNA is TGTGCCAGCAGCTTAGCGGACAGCACAGATACGAAGTATTTT.

The V call is TRBV7-8, the J call TRBJ1-1, with D unresolved. Germline V gene lookup returns CDR1 SGHVS and CDR2 FQNEAQ. The CDR3 contains 14 residues. Trimming stripped 2 bases from V and 6 bases from J, with 13 bases between. The CDR3 coding sequence is TGTGCCAGCAGCTTACAAGCCACCTCTTCTGAAGCTTTCTTT. This gives the protein CASSLQATSSEAFF.

The CDR3 sequence: CASSRPTETYEQYF. DNA for the CDR3: TGTGCCAGCAGCCGACCGACAGAGACCTACGAGCAGTACTTC. The chain has TRBV12-3 or TRBV12-4 and TRBJ2-7; D is perhaps TRBD1 (5 bases). Trimming left V 6 bases short and J 2 bases short, with 14 bases between. The CDR3 is 14 amino acids.

A word on this clonotype: Compared with germline, one end of the junction differs, possibly owing to a read error. The chain is built from TRBV6-1 and TRBJ2-7; D call uncertain. The CDR3 is made up of 11 amino acids. The germline gives CDR1 MNHNS, CDR2 SASEGT. The DNA of the CDR3 is TGTGCCAGCACTGAAATGTACGAGCAGTGCTTC. Translating gives CASTEMYEQCF.

The V call is TRBV7-2, the J call TRBJ1-6; 7 positions match TRBD1. The V gene end was trimmed by 3 bases and the J gene end by 7 bases; junction bases not matched to a gene: 6. Germline loops: CDR1 SGHTA, CDR2 FQGNSA. CDR3 length: 15 residues. The CDR3 bases are TGTGCCAGCAGCTTGCAGGACAGGACCAATTCACCCCTCCACTTT. This codes for CASSLQDRTNSPLHF.

This clonotype was seen many times. The chain uses TRBV4-3 and TRBJ2-3; D is unresolved. This CDR3 has 13 residues. V shed 1 base and J shed 4 bases, with 6 bases lying between them. Germline lookup yields CDR1 LGHNA and CDR2 YSLEER. The CDR3 nucleotides read TGCGCCAGCAGCCAAGTGTTGGCAGATACGCAGTATTTT. Amino acid sequence: CASSQVLADTQYF.

The V call is TRBV7-2, the J call TRBJ2-1; TRBD2 agrees at 7 bases. Germline-derived CDR1 and CDR2 are SGHTA and FQGNSA. Unmatched junction bases numbered 2, after V lost 0 bases and J lost 3 bases. The length of the CDR3 is 15 residues. CDR3 nucleotide sequence: TGTGCCAGCAGCTTAGCGGGAGGGCTCTACAATGAGCAGTTCTTC. As protein: CASSLAGGLYNEQFF. Full variable domain (rest looked up from reference TRBV7-2 and TRBJ2-1): GAGVSQSPSNKVTEKGKDVELRCDPISGHTALYWYRQSLGQGLEFLIYFQGNSAPDKSGLPSDRFSAERTGGSVSTLTIQRTQQEDSAVYLCASSLAGGLYNEQFFGPGTRLTVL.

The chain is built from TRBV7-9 and TRBJ2-2; 9 positions agree with TRBD1. Germline loops: CDR1 SEHNR, CDR2 FQNEAQ (reference sequence). The CDR3 has 13 residues. J was trimmed by 3 bases and V by 10 bases; bases with no gene match: 3. This CDR3 reads CATRTGDTGELFF. The CDR3 DNA reads TGTGCCACTAGGACAGGGGACACCGGGGAGCTGTTTTTT.

This clonotype appeared a few times. The chain uses TRBV4-3 and TRBJ1-2; 9 bases line up with TRBD1. Germline CDR1 and CDR2: LGHNA and YSLEER. Trimming removed 2 bases from V and 2 bases from J; junction bases left unmatched: 3. The CDR3 sequence is 15 residues long. DNA of the CDR3: TGCGCCAGCAGCCAAAACGACAGGGGGAACTATGGCTACACCTTC. It encodes CASSQNDRGNYGYTF.

The chain couples TRBV5-1 to TRBJ2-1; D not certain. V was clipped by 3 bases and J by 8 bases, with 15 bases between them. Germline V gene sequence: CDR1 SGHRS, CDR2 YFSETQ. This CDR3 has 14 residues. CDR3 protein: CASSYSSVGDEQFF. CDR3 nucleotides: TGCGCCAGCAGCTATTCTAGTGTTGGCGATGAGCAGTTCTTC.

This clonotype was detected a few times. This chain uses TRBV7-3 with TRBJ1-6; 9 nucleotides match TRBD1. This CDR3 contains 16 residues. The junction had 8 bases not matched to a gene; V was cut back by 6 bases and J by 5 bases. Germline CDR1 is SGHTA and CDR2 is FQGTGA. The CDR3 DNA reads TGTGCCAGCAGTCCAACAGGGGGCGTCAATAATTCACCCCTCCACTTT. It translates to CASSPTGGVNNSPLHF.

This clonotype appeared a few times. This sequence joins TRBV5-1 and TRBJ2-1; perhaps TRBD2 as D (5 bases). This CDR3 spans 14 amino acids. CDR1 and CDR2 from the germline V gene are SGHRS and YFSETQ. V was clipped by 1 base and J by 7 bases, with 12 bases between them. The CDR3 DNA reads TGCGCCAGCAGCTTGTTATCGGGAAGGAATGAGCAGTTCTTC. Protein product: CASSLLSGRNEQFF.

V is TRBV5-1 and J is TRBJ1-1, with TRBD1 as a possible D gene (5 bases). CDR1 is SGHRS, CDR2 YFSETQ, per germline. The V end was cut by 1 base, the J end by 4 bases, with 8 bases between. This CDR3 is 13 amino acids long. The CDR3 nucleotides read TGCGCCAGCAGCTTGATTGGGGGCACTGAAGCTTTCTTT. Encoded protein: CASSLIGGTEAFF.

The gene calls are TRBV7-8 and TRBJ2-5, with TRBD1 matching over 9 bases. The CDR3 is 17 amino acids. The J segment lost 4 bases and the V segment lost 5 bases, leaving 14 bases of the junction unmatched. The germline CDR1 and CDR2 sequences are SGHVS and FQNEAQ. CDR3 bases: TGTGCCAGCAGCCTCGACAGGGGGGTATCCCTAGGAGAGACCCAGTACTTC. Amino acids: CASSLDRGVSLGETQYF.

Concerning this clonotype: At one end the junction does not follow the germline gene, possibly because of a read error. The gene calls are TRBV27 and TRBJ2-5; D is possibly TRBD2 (6 bases). The CDR3 is made up of 14 amino acids. Germline loops: CDR1 MNHEY, CDR2 SMNVEV (reference sequence). CDR3 residues: CATRLVGPGETQYF. The CDR3 DNA follows: TGCGCCACCAGACTAGTTGGCCCTGGGGAGACCCAGTACTTC.

A note on this clonotype: A read error is possible here, since a much larger clone lies one base away. The chain joins TRBV7-2 to TRBJ2-3; D is unresolved. The J call is doubtful: the DNA matches TRBJ1-5 better. The CDR3 extends over 15 amino acids. Germline assignment: CDR1 SGHTA and CDR2 FQGNSA. The CDR3 nucleotides are TGTGCCAGCAGCTTGGCAGATCCCCCCCGAGATACGCAGCATTTT. Translation gives CASSLADPPRDTQHF.

The chain carries TRBV10-3 and TRBJ2-1, with TRBD2 as a possible D gene (6 bases). Trimming removed 8 bases from V and 8 bases from J, with 22 bases in between. The CDR3 consists of 15 residues. Germline V gene lookup returns CDR1 ENHRY and CDR2 SYGVKD. CDR3 residues: CAIQLKASAHDEQFF. Here the CDR3 DNA reads TGTGCCATCCAGTTAAAGGCTAGCGCACACGATGAGCAGTTCTTC.

V gene TRBV24-1 combines with J gene TRBJ1-5; D possibly corresponds to TRBD1 (6 bases). This CDR3 is built from 16 residues. Germline V gene sequence: CDR1 KGHDR, CDR2 SFDVKD. V dropped 2 bases and J dropped 4 bases, with 14 bases sitting between them. The CDR3 DNA is TGTGCCACCAGTGATTCCCTGGACAGCTTTAATCAGCCCCAGCATTTT. It yields the protein CATSDSLDSFNQPQHF.

In this sample, this clonotype turned up a few times. The chain recombines TRBV5-1 with TRBJ1-3; weak D call: TRBD1 (5 bases). Germline-derived CDR1 and CDR2 are SGHRS and YFSETQ. The ends were cut back, 4 bases at V and 4 bases at J, with 9 bases in the middle. The CDR3 runs 13 residues. The CDR3 region is CASSKDTGNTIYF. CDR3 DNA: TGCGCCAGCAGCAAGGACACAGGAAACACCATATATTTT.

The chain combines TRBV13 with TRBJ2-4, with D possibly matching TRBD2 (5 bases). This CDR3 contains 13 residues. Trimming stripped 3 bases from V and 7 bases from J, with 10 bases between. Germline CDR1 and CDR2: PRHDT and FYEKMQ (reference sequence). The chain's CDR3 is CASSFGKSNIQYF. Written as DNA, the CDR3 is TGTGCCAGCAGCTTCGGGAAATCTAACATTCAGTACTTC.

The chain has TRBV5-4 and TRBJ1-1; 10 nucleotides align to TRBD1. This CDR3 has 16 residues. Germline V CDR1 and CDR2: SGHNT, YYREEE (reference sequence). J lost 0 bases, V lost 3 bases, and 5 bases had no gene match. As DNA, the CDR3 is TGTGCCAGCAGCTCGGGACAGGGGTACATGAACACTGAAGCTTTCTTT. Residues: CASSSGQGYMNTEAFF.

The chain joins TRBV6-5 to TRBJ2-5, with a weak D call TRBD2 (6 bases). The V end was cut by 2 bases, the J end by 4 bases, with 14 bases between. The CDR3 has 15 amino acids. Germline loops: CDR1 MNHEY, CDR2 SVGAGI. In DNA, the CDR3 is TGTGCCAGCAGTTACAACTCCGACGGGGGAGAGACCCAGTACTTC. Its translation is CASSYNSDGGETQYF.

The sample holds many counts of this clonotype. This chain links TRBV12-3 or TRBV12-4 with TRBJ2-2; 9 bases match TRBD2. The trim removed 2 bases at V and 5 bases at J, leaving 6 bases unmatched. CDR3 length: 16 amino acids. CDR3 bases: TGTGCCAGCAGTTTAACGGCGGGAGGGCCAACCGGGGAGCTGTTTTTT. Protein sequence: CASSLTAGGPTGELFF.

CDR3 region: CSARDGGSGPYNEQFF. CDR3 nucleotide sequence: TGCAGTGCTAGAGATGGGGGTAGCGGCCCCTACAATGAGCAGTTCTTC. V usage is TRBV20-1 and J usage is TRBJ2-1; weak D call: TRBD2 (6 bases). V was pared by 0 bases and J by 2 bases, with 14 bases between. The germline gives CDR1 DFQATT, CDR2 SNEGSKA (reference sequence). CDR3 length equals 16 residues.

This clonotype was observed at least ten times. V and J are TRBV4-1 and TRBJ1-2; D not certain. Trimming removed 0 bases from V and 8 bases from J, with 16 bases in between. Germline V lookup: CDR1 MGHRA, CDR2 YSYEKL. This CDR3 spans 15 amino acids. The CDR3, as DNA: TGCGCCAGCAGCCAAGAAGGGTACGAGCTCCGGGGCTACACCTTC. It yields the protein CASSQEGYELRGYTF.